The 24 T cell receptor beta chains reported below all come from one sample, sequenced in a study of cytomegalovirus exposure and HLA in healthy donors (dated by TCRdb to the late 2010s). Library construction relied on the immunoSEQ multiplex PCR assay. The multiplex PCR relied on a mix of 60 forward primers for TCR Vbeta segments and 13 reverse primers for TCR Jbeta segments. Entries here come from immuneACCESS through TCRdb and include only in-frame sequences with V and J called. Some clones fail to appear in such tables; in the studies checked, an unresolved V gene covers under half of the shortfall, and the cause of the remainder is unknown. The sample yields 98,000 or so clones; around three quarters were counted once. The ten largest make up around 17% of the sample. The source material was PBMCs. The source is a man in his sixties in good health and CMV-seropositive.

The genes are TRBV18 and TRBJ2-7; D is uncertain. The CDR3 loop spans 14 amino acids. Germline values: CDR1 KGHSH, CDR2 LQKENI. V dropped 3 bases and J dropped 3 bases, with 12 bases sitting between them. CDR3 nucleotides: TGTGCCAGCTCACCGCCGACAATGAACTACGAGCAGTACTTC. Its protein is CASSPPTMNYEQYF.

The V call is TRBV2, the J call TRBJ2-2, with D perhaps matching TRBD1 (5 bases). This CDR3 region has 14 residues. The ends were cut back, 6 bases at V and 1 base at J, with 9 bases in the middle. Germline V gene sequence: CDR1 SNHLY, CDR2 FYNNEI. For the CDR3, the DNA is TGTGCCAGCAGATATGACAGGAACACCGGGGAGCTGTTTTTT. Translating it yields CASRYDRNTGELFF.

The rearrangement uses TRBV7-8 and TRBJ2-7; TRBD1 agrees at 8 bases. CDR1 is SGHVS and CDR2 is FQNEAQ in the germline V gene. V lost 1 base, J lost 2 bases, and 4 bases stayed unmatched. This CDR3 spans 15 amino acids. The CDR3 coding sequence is TGTGCCAGCAGCTTAGGGGACAGGACGGCCTACGAGCAGTACTTC. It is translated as CASSLGDRTAYEQYF. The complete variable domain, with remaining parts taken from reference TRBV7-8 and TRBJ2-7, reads GAGVSQSPRYKVAKRGQDVALRCDPISGHVSLFWYQQALGQGPEFLTYFQNEAQLDKSGLPSDRFFAERPEGSVSTLKIQRTQQEDSAVYLCASSLGDRTAYEQYFGPGTRLTVT.

CDR3 sequence (DNA): TGCGCCAGCAGATGGGACAGGGCCTACGAGCAGTACTTC. Protein sequence: CASRWDRAYEQYF. V is TRBV5-1 and J is TRBJ2-7; TRBD1 agrees at 9 bases. The CDR3 is made up of 13 amino acids. With V trimmed by 5 bases and J by 2 bases, 2 bases remained unmatched. Germline CDR1 is SGHRS and CDR2 is YFSETQ.

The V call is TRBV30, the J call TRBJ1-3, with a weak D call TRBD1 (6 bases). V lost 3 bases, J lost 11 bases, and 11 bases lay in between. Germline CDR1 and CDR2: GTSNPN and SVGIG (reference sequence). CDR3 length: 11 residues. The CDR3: CAWSARGAIYF. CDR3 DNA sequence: TGTGCCTGGAGCGCCAGGGGAGCCATATATTTT.

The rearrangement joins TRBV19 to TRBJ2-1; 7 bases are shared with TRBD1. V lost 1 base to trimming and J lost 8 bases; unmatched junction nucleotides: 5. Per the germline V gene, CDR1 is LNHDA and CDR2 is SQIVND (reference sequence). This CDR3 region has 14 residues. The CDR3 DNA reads TGTGCCAGTAGTATAGGTACAGGGGCAGATGAGCAGTTCTTC. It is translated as CASSIGTGADEQFF. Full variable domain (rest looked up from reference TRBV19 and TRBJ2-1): DGGITQSPKYLFRKEGQNVTLSCEQNLNHDAMYWYRQDPGQGLRLIYYSQIVNDFQKGDIAEGYSVSREKKESFPLTVTSAQKNPTAFYLCASSIGTGADEQFFGPGTRLTVL.

CDR3: CASKWGSGRSEQYF. The CDR3 nucleotides are TGCGCCAGCAAGTGGGGCTCCGGTCGGAGCGAGCAGTACTTC. The V and J genes are TRBV5-1 and TRBJ2-7; TRBD1 is a possible D gene (5 bases). Germline assignment: CDR1 SGHRS and CDR2 YFSETQ. CDR3 length equals 14 residues. With 6 bases removed from V and 6 bases from J, the gap between germline ends came to 19 bases.

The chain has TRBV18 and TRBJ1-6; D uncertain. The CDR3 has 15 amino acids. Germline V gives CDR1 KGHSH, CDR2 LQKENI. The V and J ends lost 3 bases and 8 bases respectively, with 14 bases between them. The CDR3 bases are TGTGCCAGCTCACCGTATGGTTTTAGCTATTCACCCCTCCACTTT. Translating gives CASSPYGFSYSPLHF.

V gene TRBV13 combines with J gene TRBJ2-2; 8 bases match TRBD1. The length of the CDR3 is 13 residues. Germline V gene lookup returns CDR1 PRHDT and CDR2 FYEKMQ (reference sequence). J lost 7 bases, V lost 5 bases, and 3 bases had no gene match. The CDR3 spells CASSATGVGELFF. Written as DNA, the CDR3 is TGTGCCAGCAGCGCGACAGGGGTCGGGGAGCTGTTTTTT.

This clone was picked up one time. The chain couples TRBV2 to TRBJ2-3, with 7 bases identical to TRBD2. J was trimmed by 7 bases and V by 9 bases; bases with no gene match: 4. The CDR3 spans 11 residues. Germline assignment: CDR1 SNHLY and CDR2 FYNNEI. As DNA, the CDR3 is TGTGCCAGTCCTAGCGGTAATACGCAGTATTTT. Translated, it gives CASPSGNTQYF. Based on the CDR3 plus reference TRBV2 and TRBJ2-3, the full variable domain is EPEVTQTPSHQVTQMGQEVILRCVPISNHLYFYWYRQILGQKVEFLVSFYNNEISEKSEIFDDQFSVERPDGSNFTLKIRSTKLEDSAMYFCASPSGNTQYFGPGTRLTVL.

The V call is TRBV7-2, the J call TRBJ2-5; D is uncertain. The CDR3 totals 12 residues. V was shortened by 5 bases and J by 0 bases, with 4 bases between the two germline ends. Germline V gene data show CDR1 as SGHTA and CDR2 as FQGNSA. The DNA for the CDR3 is TGTGCCAGCAGCCTTGACCAAGAGACCCAGTACTTC. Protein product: CASSLDQETQYF.

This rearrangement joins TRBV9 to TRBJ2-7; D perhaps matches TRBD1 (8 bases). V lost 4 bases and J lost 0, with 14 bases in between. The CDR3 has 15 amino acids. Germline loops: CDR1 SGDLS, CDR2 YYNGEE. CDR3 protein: CASSPGGTGSYEQYF. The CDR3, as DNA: TGTGCCAGCAGCCCCGGGGGGACAGGCTCCTACGAGCAGTACTTC.

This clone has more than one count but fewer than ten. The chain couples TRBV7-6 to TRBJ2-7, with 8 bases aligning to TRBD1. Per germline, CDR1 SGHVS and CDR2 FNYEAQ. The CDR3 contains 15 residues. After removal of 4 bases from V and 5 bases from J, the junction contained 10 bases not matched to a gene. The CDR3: CASSYGTGHGDEQYF. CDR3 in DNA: TGTGCCAGCAGCTACGGGACAGGACACGGGGACGAGCAGTACTTC.

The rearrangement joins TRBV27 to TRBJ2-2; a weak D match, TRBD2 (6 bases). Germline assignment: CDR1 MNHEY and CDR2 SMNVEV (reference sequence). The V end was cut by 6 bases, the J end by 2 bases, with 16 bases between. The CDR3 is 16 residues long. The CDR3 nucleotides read TGTGCCAGCAGAAGATCGGGACTGCCCAACACCGGGGAGCTGTTTTTT. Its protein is CASRRSGLPNTGELFF.

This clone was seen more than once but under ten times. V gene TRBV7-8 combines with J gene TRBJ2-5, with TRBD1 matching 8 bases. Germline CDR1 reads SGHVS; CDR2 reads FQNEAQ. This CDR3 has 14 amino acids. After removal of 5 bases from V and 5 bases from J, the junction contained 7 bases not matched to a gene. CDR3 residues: CASSPLTGVETQYF. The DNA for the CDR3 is TGTGCCAGCAGCCCACTGACAGGGGTCGAGACCCAGTACTTC.

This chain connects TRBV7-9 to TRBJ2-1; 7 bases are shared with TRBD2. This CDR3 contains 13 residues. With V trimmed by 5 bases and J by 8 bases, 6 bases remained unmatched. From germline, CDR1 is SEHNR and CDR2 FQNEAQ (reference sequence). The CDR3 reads CASSQLATHEQFF. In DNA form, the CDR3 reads TGTGCCAGCAGCCAACTAGCGACCCATGAGCAGTTCTTC.

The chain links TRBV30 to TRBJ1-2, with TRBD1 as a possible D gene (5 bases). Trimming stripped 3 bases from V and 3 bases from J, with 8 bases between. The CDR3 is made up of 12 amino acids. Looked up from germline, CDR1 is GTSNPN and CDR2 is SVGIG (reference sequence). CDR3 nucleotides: TGTGCCTGGAGGAAAGGGGACTATGGCTACACCTTC. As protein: CAWRKGDYGYTF.

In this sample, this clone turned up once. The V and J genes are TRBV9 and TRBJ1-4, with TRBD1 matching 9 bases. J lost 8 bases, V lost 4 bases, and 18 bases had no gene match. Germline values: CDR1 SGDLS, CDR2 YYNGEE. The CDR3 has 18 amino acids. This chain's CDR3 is CASSTTPGQGPLGEKLFF. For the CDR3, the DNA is TGTGCCAGCAGCACAACCCCGGGACAGGGACCCCTAGGGGAAAAACTGTTTTTT.

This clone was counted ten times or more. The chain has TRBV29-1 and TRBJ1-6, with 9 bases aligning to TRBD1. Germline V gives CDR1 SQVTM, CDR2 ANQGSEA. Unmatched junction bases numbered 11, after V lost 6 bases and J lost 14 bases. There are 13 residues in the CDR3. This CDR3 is CSVQGQGSGSLHF. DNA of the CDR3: TGCAGCGTCCAGGGACAGGGCTCGGGATCCCTCCACTTT. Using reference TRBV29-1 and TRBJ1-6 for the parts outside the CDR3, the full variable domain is SAVISQKPSRDICQRGTSLTIQCQVDSQVTMMFWYRQQPGQSLTLIATANQGSEATYESGFVIDKFPISRPNLTFSTLTVSNMSPEDSSIYLCSVQGQGSGSLHFGNGTRLTVT.

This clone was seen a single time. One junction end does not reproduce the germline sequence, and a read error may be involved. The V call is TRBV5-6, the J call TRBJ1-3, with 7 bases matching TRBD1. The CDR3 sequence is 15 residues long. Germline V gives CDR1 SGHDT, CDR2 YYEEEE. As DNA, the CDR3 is TGTGTCAGCAGCCGGGACAGTCGCGACCGAAACACCATATATTTT. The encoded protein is CVSSRDSRDRNTIYF.

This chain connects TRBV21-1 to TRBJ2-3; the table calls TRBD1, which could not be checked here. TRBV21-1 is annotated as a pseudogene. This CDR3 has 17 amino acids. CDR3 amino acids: CASSMQGGFIGTDTQYF. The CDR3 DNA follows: TGTGCCAGCAGCATGCAGGGGGGTTTCATTGGCACAGATACGCAGTATTTT.

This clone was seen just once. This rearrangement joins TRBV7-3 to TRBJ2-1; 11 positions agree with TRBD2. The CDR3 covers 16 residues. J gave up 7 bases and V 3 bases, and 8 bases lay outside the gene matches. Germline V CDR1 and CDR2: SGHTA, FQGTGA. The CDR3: CASSFNRLAGLNEQFF. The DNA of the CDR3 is TGTGCCAGCAGCTTTAACCGACTAGCGGGGTTGAATGAGCAGTTCTTC.

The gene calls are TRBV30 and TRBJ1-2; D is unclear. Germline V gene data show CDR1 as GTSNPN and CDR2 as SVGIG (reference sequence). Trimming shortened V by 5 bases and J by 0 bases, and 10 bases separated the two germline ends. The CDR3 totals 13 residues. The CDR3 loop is CAWFGRPNYGYTF. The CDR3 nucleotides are TGTGCCTGGTTTGGGCGTCCTAACTATGGCTACACCTTC.

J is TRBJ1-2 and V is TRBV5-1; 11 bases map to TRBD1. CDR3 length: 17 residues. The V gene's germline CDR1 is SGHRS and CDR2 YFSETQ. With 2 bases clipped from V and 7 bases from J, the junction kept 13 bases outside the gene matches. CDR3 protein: CASSFGRTGGAGGGYTF. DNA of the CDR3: TGCGCCAGCAGCTTCGGCAGGACAGGGGGCGCAGGGGGTGGCTACACCTTC.